Below, 22 T cell receptor beta chains from the same sample are listed, as sequenced in a study of blood T cell repertoires in COVID-19. Assay: immunoSEQ multiplex PCR; the TCRdb copy retains only in-frame clones and omits some. This table holds hundreds of thousands of clones, more than 75% found once. Source material: peripheral blood. These receptors were obtained from a woman aged 40 to 50 who had recovered from COVID-19.

The chain uses TRBV13 and TRBJ2-7; 10 nucleotides line up with TRBD2. The CDR3 length is 15 residues. J gave up 0 bases and V 11 bases, and 10 bases lay outside the gene matches. Germline V gives CDR1 PRHDT, CDR2 FYEKMQ (reference sequence). As DNA, the CDR3 is TGTGCCTCCTCGGCAGCGGGGGGGAGCTCCTACGAGCAGTACTTC. As protein: CASSAAGGSSYEQYF.

The chain uses TRBV10-3 and TRBJ1-6, with TRBD1 identical over 8 bases. There are 14 residues in the CDR3. With V trimmed by 6 bases and J by 5 bases, 3 bases remained unmatched. CDR1 is ENHRY, CDR2 SYGVKD, per germline. The CDR3 bases are TGTGCCATCAGGGGACAGGACCATAATTCACCCCTCCACTTT. As protein: CAIRGQDHNSPLHF.

This clone was observed a few times. This sequence joins TRBV4-1 and TRBJ2-2, with D possibly TRBD1 on 6 matching bases. Germline V gives CDR1 MGHRA, CDR2 YSYEKL. The length of the CDR3 is 15 residues. V was clipped by 1 base and J by 6 bases, with 12 bases between them. The CDR3, as DNA: TGCGCCAGCAGCCAAGTTATGGGGGCGGCCGGGGAGCTGTTTTTT. It yields the protein CASSQVMGAAGELFF.

The chain carries TRBV29-1 and TRBJ1-3, with 9 bases fitting TRBD1. The CDR3 extends over 15 amino acids. Germline V lookup: CDR1 SQVTM, CDR2 ANQGSEA. The V and J ends lost 4 bases and 0 bases, in that order; junction bases with no gene match: 4. CDR3 in amino acids: CSVGRDRVSGNTIYF. In DNA form, the CDR3 reads TGCAGCGTTGGCAGGGACAGGGTCTCTGGAAACACCATATATTTT. Drawing the rest from reference TRBV29-1 and TRBJ1-3, the complete variable domain is SAVISQKPSRDICQRGTSLTIQCQVDSQVTMMFWYRQQPGQSLTLIATANQGSEATYESGFVIDKFPISRPNLTFSTLTVSNMSPEDSSIYLCSVGRDRVSGNTIYFGEGSWLTVV.

The chain uses TRBV5-6 and TRBJ1-2; TRBD1 agrees at 7 bases. Germline CDR1 SGHDT, CDR2 YYEEEE. The trim removed 4 bases at V and 1 base at J, leaving 13 bases unmatched. The CDR3 has 17 amino acids. The CDR3 DNA follows: TGTGCCAGCAGCGTATGGACAGGCCCTACAATTAACTATGGCTACACCTTC. It is translated as CASSVWTGPTINYGYTF.

This rearrangement joins TRBV30 to TRBJ2-1, with 11 bases aligning to TRBD2. The CDR3 is 14 residues long. Germline CDR1 is GTSNPN and CDR2 is SVGIG (reference sequence). The junction had 11 bases not matched to a gene; V was cut back by 4 bases and J by 12 bases. CDR3 in amino acids: CAWITSGGRTGQFF. CDR3 bases: TGTGCCTGGATCACTAGCGGGGGACGGACGGGGCAGTTCTTC.

This clone has a handful of counts. V gene TRBV15 combines with J gene TRBJ1-1; 7 bases agree with TRBD1. This CDR3 is 16 amino acids long. Germline-derived CDR1 and CDR2 are LNHNV and YYDKDF (reference sequence). The junction had 11 bases not matched to a gene; V was cut back by 3 bases and J by 4 bases. The CDR3 sequence is CATSSDRDTKGTEAFF. DNA of the CDR3: TGTGCCACCAGCAGCGACAGGGATACCAAGGGCACTGAAGCTTTCTTT.

The V and J genes are TRBV2 and TRBJ2-5; 8 nucleotides align to TRBD2. The germline V gene encodes CDR1 SNHLY and CDR2 FYNNEI. CDR3 length: 14 amino acids. V was clipped by 8 bases and J by 4 bases; unmatched bases: 9. The CDR3 sequence is CASAALAGGETQYF. The CDR3, as DNA: TGTGCCAGCGCCGCTTTGGCGGGGGGAGAGACCCAGTACTTC. Combining the CDR3 with reference TRBV2 and TRBJ2-5 gives the whole variable domain EPEVTQTPSHQVTQMGQEVILRCVPISNHLYFYWYRQILGQKVEFLVSFYNNEISEKSEIFDDQFSVERPDGSNFTLKIRSTKLEDSAMYFCASAALAGGETQYFGPGTRLLVL.

In its sample, this clone was seen once. The chain joins TRBV5-6 to TRBJ2-3, with TRBD2 matching 7 bases. The V gene end was trimmed by 0 bases and the J gene end by 5 bases; junction bases not matched to a gene: 9. This CDR3 comprises 16 residues. The germline CDR1 and CDR2 sequences are SGHDT and YYEEEE. CDR3 sequence reads: CASSLVGGLGGDTQYF. The CDR3 DNA follows: TGTGCCAGCAGCTTGGTGGGAGGGCTTGGGGGAGATACGCAGTATTTT.

This clone was detected only once. This chain uses TRBV30 with TRBJ2-5; tentatively, D is TRBD2 (5 bases). This CDR3 is 13 amino acids long. The V end was cut by 0 bases, the J end by 5 bases, with 10 bases between. The germline CDR1 and CDR2 sequences are GTSNPN and SVGIG (reference sequence). The CDR3 DNA is TGTGCCTGGAGTGTTTCGGGGAGCGAGACCCAGTACTTC. Amino acid sequence: CAWSVSGSETQYF.

The gene calls are TRBV25-1 and TRBJ1-6; tentative D call: TRBD1 (6 bases). This CDR3 spans 14 amino acids. V was pared by 7 bases and J by 7 bases, with 14 bases between. Germline V gene sequence: CDR1 MGHDK, CDR2 SYGVNS. The chain's CDR3 is CASNRGGGNSPLHF. The DNA of the CDR3 is TGTGCCAGCAATAGGGGAGGGGGGAATTCACCCCTCCACTTT. The full variable domain, rest sourced from reference TRBV25-1 and TRBJ1-6, is EADIYQTPRYLVIGTGKKITLECSQTMGHDKMYWYQQDPGMELHLIHYSYGVNSTEKGDLSSESTVSRIRTEHFPLTLESARPSHTSQYLCASNRGGGNSPLHFGNGTRLTVT.

CDR3 bases: TGTGCCAGCAGCACCGGACAGCCCAATCAGCCCCAGCATTTT. Translating it yields CASSTGQPNQPQHF. The rearrangement links TRBV5-4 to TRBJ1-5; a possible D gene is TRBD1 (6 bases). This CDR3 is built from 14 residues. CDR1 and CDR2 (germline): SGHNT, YYREEE (reference sequence). With 4 bases removed from V and 3 bases from J, the gap between germline ends came to 11 bases.

J is TRBJ2-7 and V is TRBV6-2 or TRBV6-3; perhaps TRBD1 as D (6 bases). CDR1 is MNHEY, CDR2 SVGEGT, per germline. This CDR3 spans 16 amino acids. V lost 3 bases and J lost 5, with 20 bases in between. The CDR3 coding sequence is TGTGCCAGCAGTTATACCCCGAGCCAGGGGAAACACGAGCAGTACTTC. It translates to CASSYTPSQGKHEQYF.

This clone turned up a few times. The chain couples TRBV19 to TRBJ1-3, with 9 bases that match TRBD1. The CDR3 is made up of 17 amino acids. CDR1 and CDR2 from the germline V gene are LNHDA and SQIVND (reference sequence). Losses at the gene ends were 5 bases for V and 3 bases for J; bases not matched to a gene: 11. CDR3: CASSPHAGTGYGNTIYF. The CDR3 DNA follows: TGTGCCAGTAGTCCGCACGCTGGGACAGGGTATGGAAACACCATATATTTT.

The chain is built from TRBV18 and TRBJ1-5; weak D call: TRBD1 (5 bases). V was pared by 1 base and J by 9 bases, with 13 bases between. Germline lookup yields CDR1 KGHSH and CDR2 LQKENI. The CDR3 length is 14 residues. The CDR3 reads CASSPRSGTGPQHF. CDR3 nucleotide sequence: TGTGCCAGCTCACCACGGTCGGGGACTGGGCCCCAGCATTTT.

J is TRBJ1-6 and V is TRBV10-2; D not certain. The CDR3 spans 18 residues. Germline CDR1 and CDR2: WSHSY and SAAADI. V lost 4 bases to trimming and J lost 5 bases, with 21 bases between them. The CDR3 region is CASSARGWNSENNSPLHF. Here the CDR3 DNA reads TGCGCCAGCAGTGCGAGAGGCTGGAACTCCGAGAATAATTCACCCCTCCACTTT.

This chain links TRBV5-5 with TRBJ2-5; TRBD2 is a possible D gene (5 bases). Germline lookup yields CDR1 SGHKS and CDR2 YYEKEE (reference sequence). V was pared by 4 bases and J by 6 bases, with 19 bases between. The CDR3 spans 15 residues. CDR3 sequence: CASSPWLAAIQTQYF. In nucleotides, the CDR3 is TGTGCCAGCAGCCCTTGGCTAGCCGCTATACAGACCCAGTACTTC.

The chain couples TRBV4-1 to TRBJ2-2, with D possibly TRBD1 on 6 matching bases. V was pared by 4 bases and J by 0 bases, with 12 bases between. Germline V CDR1 and CDR2: MGHRA, YSYEKL. CDR3 length: 16 amino acids. CDR3 sequence (DNA): TGCGCCAGCAGCCCCTACAGGGATACGAACACCGGGGAGCTGTTTTTT. This translates into CASSPYRDTNTGELFF.

The V call is TRBV5-4, the J call TRBJ2-5; 8 bases are shared with TRBD1. The V segment lost 0 bases and the J segment 3 bases; nucleotides outside the gene matches: 4. The CDR3 covers 15 residues. CDR1 is SGHNT and CDR2 is YYREEE in the germline V gene (reference sequence). The CDR3 DNA reads as TGTGCCAGCAGCTTGGTGGACAGGGAGGAAGAGACCCAGTACTTC. Protein: CASSLVDREEETQYF.

The chain links TRBV7-6 to TRBJ2-2; 7 nucleotides align to TRBD2. The CDR3 spans 14 residues. Germline V gene data show CDR1 as SGHVS and CDR2 as FNYEAQ. Trimming cost V 1 base and J 4 bases; bases outside gene matches: 0. CDR3: CASSLGGSTGELFF. CDR3 DNA: TGTGCCAGCAGCTTAGGCGGGAGCACCGGGGAGCTGTTTTTT.

The chain employs TRBV6-5 and TRBJ2-1, with TRBD2 identical over 7 bases. V shed 10 bases, J shed 0 bases, and the junction held 6 bases outside the gene matches. Germline values: CDR1 MNHEY, CDR2 SVGAGI. The CDR3 is made up of 14 amino acids. Here the CDR3 reads CANGGTASYNEQFF. The CDR3 bases are TGTGCCAACGGGGGGACTGCCTCCTACAATGAGCAGTTCTTC.

The V gene is TRBV7-9, the J gene TRBJ1-4, with unresolved D. The V end lost 7 bases, the J end lost 6 bases, and 12 bases lay between the germline ends. Germline V CDR1 and CDR2: SEHNR, FQNEAQ (reference sequence). The CDR3 extends over 13 amino acids. The CDR3 region has the DNA TGTGCCAGCAAATCGTCGGGGTATGAAAAACTGTTTTTT. Amino acid sequence: CASKSSGYEKLFF.